This T cell receptor (beta chain) was found in a study of PD-1 blockade in classical Hodgkin lymphoma (dated by TCRdb to about 2020). Notes on the research overall: Nivolumab dosing was 3 mg/kg intravenously every 2 weeks, continuing until either disease progression or unacceptable toxicity. The study used TCR beta sequencing and CyTOF to define a peripheral blood immune signature of response to PD-1 blockade in classical Hodgkin lymphoma.

The germline V gene supplies CDR1 LGHNA and CDR2 YNFKEQ. Trimming costs V 0 bases and J 8 bases, and their ends lie 19 bases apart. Measured from the cysteine to the phenylalanine, the CDR3 is 16 residues long. The kept DNA is CDR3 alone, 48 bases in frame from the first base. Genomic DNA was extracted with the Qiagen DNeasy kit from unsorted PBMCs and from negatively selected CD4+ and CD8+ fractions. Using primers that anneal to V and J segments, immunoSEQ multiplex PCR amplified the TCR beta CDR3 regions. Amplification bias was minimized using a synthetic immune receptor repertoire, and residual bias was removed computationally after sequencing. From the authors' description of their analysis: Custom Python scripts were used to quantify repertoire diversity as the Shannon entropy index. Unsorted, CD4+ and CD8+ repertoires were analyzed separately, except in combined analyses where CD4+ and CD8+ sequences were merged in silico. Clonal expansion was defined as a frequency increase of at least 2-fold after treatment compared with C1D1, and clones undetected at baseline were assigned a pseudocount of 0.5. Clones with 0 or 1 copy at C1D1 were defined as singleton clones, while clones with 2 or more copies were defined as non-singleton clones. Clones expanded in unsorted samples were annotated as CD4+, CD8+ or unknown by matching protein sequences in sorted samples from the same patient. Wilcoxon tests were applied to paired samples to test diversity changes from C1D1 to C4D1. In TCRdb, the immuneACCESS table is reduced to in-frame sequences with V and J assigned. These tables do not hold every clone; where another copy was compared, an unresolved V gene accounts for under half, and the others remain unexplained. The DNA was the basis for D and trimming; V, J and clone size are from that table. The sample table holds 110,000 or so clones, of which around 90% were seen once. The biggest ten clones account for 19% of the sample.

As for this clone: Its antigen target is currently unknown. Base qualities are not recorded, but no much larger clone differs from it by a single base.

The time point label, read with the paper, signifies: cycle 4 day 1 (C4D1), after five to seven weeks of nivolumab. All trial patients had relapsed after autologous stem cell transplantation, with cohorts A, B and C differing in prior brentuximab vedotin exposure. A total of around 59 patients with relapsed/refractory classical Hodgkin lymphoma made up the trial cohort, and each patient's best overall response was complete response, partial response or progressive disease. Trial patients were treated with single-agent nivolumab in the multi-cohort phase II CheckMate 205 trial. An independent review committee assessed best overall response by applying the 2007 International Working Group response criteria. Trial PBMCs were obtained immediately prior to nivolumab initiation (C1D1) and on therapy at cycle 2 day 1 and cycle 4 day 1. Peripheral blood was collected in 8 mL Vacutainer Cell Preparation Tubes, from which PBMCs were isolated by centrifugation and then cryopreserved.

Overall results and qualifications from the work: Only a single clinical trial cohort was studied, and what caused the repertoire differences, possibly disease activity or prior therapy, remained undefined. Baseline TCR diversity was reported to be lower in newly diagnosed patients than in healthy donors, and even lower in relapsed/refractory patients. Trial patients achieving complete response had baseline diversity similar to newly diagnosed patients, whereas partial responders and progressors had significantly lower diversity. By C4D1, a significant rise was seen in CD4+ TCR diversity but not in CD8+ TCR diversity (p=0.0027 vs p=0.16), and the rise was most apparent among complete responders (p=0.02). Lower diversity was seen in patients whose nivolumab began less than 1 year after ASCT, and these patients were left out of later analyses so that immune reconstitution would not confound the results.

The source is a human donor with classical Hodgkin lymphoma. The chain is encoded by TRBV4-2 joined to TRBJ1-2; the D gene cannot be resolved reliably. This sample comprised peripheral blood mononuclear cells (PBMCs), obtained before the fourth cycle of nivolumab. The DNA sequence is given as TGTGCCAGCAGCCAAGATTATACGGCAATCCAAGAGGGCTACACCTTC. Translated, this gives CASSQDYTAIQEGYTF.